The text below deals with one T cell receptor beta chain. Its target is unknown. This specimen belongs to a study of blood T cells in healthy people across ages. Across the whole study: Template-switching capture recovered about one barcoded beta molecule per two T cells. Study-wide findings and caveats: Versus aged donors, long-lived donors had higher diversity and more naive CD4+ cells. Expanded clonotype shifts may have been confounded, as the donors had an unknown CMV status.

Losses at the gene ends were 6 bases for V and 3 bases for J; bases not matched to a gene: 7. Germline loops: CDR1 MDHEN, CDR2 SYDVKM. The CDR3 contains 15 residues. Together with a sample-barcoded 5' primer, a J-beta primer mix was included in a second PCR lasting about 7 to 11 cycles. TCRdb fed the 5' RACE reads into MiXCR, producing one record per CDR3 protein. The sample yields 550,000 to 800,000 distinct CDR3 sequences, about 21% seen once. The TCR sequence derives from a man between 70 and 80 years old in good health. Specimen: blood. This chain uses TRBV28 with TRBJ2-7, with 11 nucleotides matching TRBD1. CDR3 sequence reads: CASRKGTGGFYEQYF. The CDR3, as DNA: TGTGCCAGCAGAAAGGGGACAGGGGGTTTCTACGAGCAGTACTTC. Based on the CDR3 plus reference TRBV28 and TRBJ2-7, the full variable domain is DVKVTQSSRYLVKRTGEKVFLECVQDMDHENMFWYRQDPGLGLRLIYFSYDVKMKEKGDIPEGYSVSREKKERFSLILESASTNQTSMYLCASRKGTGGFYEQYFGPGTRLTVT.